Below are 19 T cell receptor beta chains sequenced from a single sample in a study of T cells after yellow fever vaccination. TCRdb processed the 5' RACE reads anew with MiXCR; each CDR3 protein has one entry. The sample lists 200,000 to 250,000 distinct CDR3 sequences, more than 3% occurring once. The starting material was CD4+ T cells sorted from PBMCs, obtained 10 days after the yellow fever booster vaccination. The receptors were sampled from a young man who received the YFV17D yellow fever vaccine.

Many counts were recorded for this clonotype. The V call is TRBV18, the J call TRBJ1-2; D gene uncertain. CDR3 length equals 14 residues. The germline V gene has CDR1 KGHSH and CDR2 LQKENI. Trimming removed 2 bases at V and 5 bases at J, with 12 bases between. The CDR3 sequence is CASSPNRPEYGYTF. The CDR3 nucleotides read TGTGCCAGCTCACCAAATAGGCCGGAGTATGGCTACACCTTC. The entire variable domain, with the rest obtained from reference TRBV18 and TRBJ1-2, is as follows: NAGVMQNPRHLVRRRGQEARLRCSPMKGHSHVYWYRQLPEEGLKFMVYLQKENIIDESGMPKERFSAEFPKEGPSILRIQQVVRGDSAAYFCASSPNRPEYGYTFGSGTRLTVV.

This clonotype was counted a few times. V is TRBV27 and J is TRBJ1-4; unclear D gene. V was pared by 7 bases and J by 3 bases, with 18 bases between. The germline V gene has CDR1 MNHEY and CDR2 SMNVEV (reference sequence). The CDR3 totals 16 residues. The CDR3 sequence: CASTPRGGMANEKLFF. The CDR3 region has the DNA TGTGCCAGCACCCCACGAGGTGGGATGGCTAATGAAAAACTGTTTTTT.

This clonotype was counted many times. V is TRBV15 and J is TRBJ2-1; 9 positions match TRBD2. Germline V lookup: CDR1 LNHNV, CDR2 YYDKDF (reference sequence). The V gene end was trimmed by 3 bases and the J gene end by 4 bases; junction bases not matched to a gene: 4. CDR3 length equals 15 residues. CDR3 sequence reads: CATSRNAGGYNEQFF. The CDR3 DNA sequence: TGTGCCACCAGCAGGAATGCGGGGGGGTACAATGAGCAGTTCTTC.

This clonotype was counted at least ten times. The V and J genes are TRBV7-6 and TRBJ2-3, with D perhaps matching TRBD1 (5 bases). From germline, CDR1 is SGHVS and CDR2 FNYEAQ. The CDR3 has 13 residues. V lost 3 bases to trimming and J lost 3 bases, with 7 bases between them. The CDR3 DNA reads TGTGCCAGCAGCTTCAGACAGACAGATACGCAGTATTTT. Amino acids: CASSFRQTDTQYF.

This clonotype was recorded many times. The DNA for the CDR3 is TGTGCCAGCAGCCCCCTGACTAGCGGGGGGTCCCAAGAGACCCAGTACTTC. As protein: CASSPLTSGGSQETQYF. J is TRBJ2-5 and V is TRBV4-2; 13 bases line up with TRBD2. The CDR3 extends over 17 amino acids. V lost 4 bases to trimming and J lost 1 base; unmatched junction nucleotides: 6. Per germline, CDR1 LGHNA and CDR2 YNFKEQ.

The chain has TRBV11-2 and TRBJ2-2; 7 bases agree with TRBD2. Germline V lookup: CDR1 SGHAT, CDR2 FQNNGV. J gave up 0 bases and V 5 bases, and 6 bases lay outside the gene matches. This CDR3 spans 16 amino acids. The CDR3 reads CASSPRTRPNTGELFF. In nucleotides, the CDR3 is TGTGCCAGCAGCCCTCGGACTAGACCGAACACCGGGGAGCTGTTTTTT. Variable domain in full (rest from reference TRBV11-2 and TRBJ2-2): EAGVAQSPRYKIIEKRQSVAFWCNPISGHATLYWYQQILGQGPKLLIQFQNNGVVDDSQLPKDRFSAERLKGVDSTLKIQPAKLEDSAVYLCASSPRTRPNTGELFFGEGSRLTVL.

This clonotype was counted at least ten times. The rearrangement links TRBV18 to TRBJ2-6; D unresolved. V dropped 0 bases and J dropped 0 bases, with 6 bases sitting between them. The CDR3 totals 16 residues. The germline V gene encodes CDR1 KGHSH and CDR2 LQKENI. The CDR3: CASSPPGSSGANVLTF. The DNA for the CDR3 is TGTGCCAGCTCACCACCGGGTAGCTCTGGGGCCAACGTCCTGACTTTC.

This clonotype was observed at least ten times. The chain recombines TRBV9 with TRBJ1-1; tentatively, D is TRBD1 (5 bases). Trimming removed 0 bases from V and 7 bases from J, with 10 bases in between. Germline V CDR1 and CDR2: SGDLS, YYNGEE. The CDR3 runs 13 residues. The DNA of the CDR3 is TGTGCCAGCAGCGTAGTCGGGGACGGTGAAGCTTTCTTT. This codes for CASSVVGDGEAFF.

The chain links TRBV28 to TRBJ2-4; 8 nucleotides line up with TRBD2. The CDR3 is made up of 12 amino acids. Germline CDR1 reads MDHEN; CDR2 reads SYDVKM. The J segment lost 11 bases and the V segment lost 2 bases, leaving 2 bases of the junction unmatched. The CDR3 DNA sequence: TGTGCCAGCAGTTTAAAAGCGGGGGTTCAGTACTTC. Protein: CASSLKAGVQYF.

This clonotype was seen repeatedly, ten times or more. The genes are TRBV7-9 and TRBJ1-2; TRBD1 agrees at 7 bases. The CDR3 has 12 residues. After removal of 6 bases from V and 9 bases from J, the junction contained 7 bases not matched to a gene. Germline V CDR1 and CDR2: SEHNR, FQNEAQ (reference sequence). The CDR3 reads CASRRVQGSYTF. The CDR3 coding sequence is TGTGCCAGCAGACGGGTACAGGGGAGCTACACCTTC.

This clonotype has only a few counts. J is TRBJ1-5 and V is TRBV23-1; no definite D call. TRBV23-1 is identified as an open reading frame with a role that is uncertain. Deletions cut 0 bases from V and 1 base from J, with 10 bases between. This CDR3 contains 16 residues. The CDR3 loop reads CASSQSTGGSNQPQHF. CDR3 nucleotide sequence: TGCGCCAGCAGTCAATCTACCGGCGGGAGCAATCAGCCCCAGCATTTT.

This clonotype was detected ten times or more. The chain joins TRBV12-3 or TRBV12-4 to TRBJ1-6; no clear D gene. Trimming took 9 bases from V and 10 from J, leaving 16 bases between them. The CDR3 has 13 residues. The CDR3 region has the DNA TGTGCCAGTTACGAACTGACGGGGTCACCCCTCCACTTT. Amino acids: CASYELTGSPLHF.

The gene calls are TRBV6-2 or TRBV6-3 and TRBJ2-3, with 8 bases matching TRBD2. The CDR3 is 15 amino acids. Looked up from germline, CDR1 is MNHEY and CDR2 is SVGEGT. V gave up 6 bases and J gave up 0 bases; unmatched junction bases: 5. The CDR3 sequence is CASRSRGVSTDTQYF. The DNA for the CDR3 is TGTGCCAGCAGGTCGCGGGGGGTTAGCACAGATACGCAGTATTTT.

This clonotype has at least ten counts. The chain links TRBV7-2 to TRBJ2-3; possible D gene TRBD2, 6 bases. Between the trimmed V and J ends, which lost 11 bases and 0 bases, there was a span of 18 bases. CDR1 is SGHTA, CDR2 FQGNSA, per germline. There are 15 residues in the CDR3. For the CDR3, the DNA is TGTGCCGGCTCACGGGGGACTGTCAGCACAGATACGCAGTATTTT. This encodes CAGSRGTVSTDTQYF.

This clonotype was counted many times. The rearrangement uses TRBV19 and TRBJ1-1; D is undetermined. Deletions cut 8 bases from V and 4 bases from J, with 14 bases between. Germline V gene lookup returns CDR1 LNHDA and CDR2 SQIVND (reference sequence). The CDR3 contains 13 residues. CDR3 loop: CASPPRIGTEAFF. The CDR3 DNA sequence: TGTGCCAGTCCTCCCCGGATTGGCACTGAAGCTTTCTTT.

This clonotype came up many times. The genes are TRBV5-6 and TRBJ2-3; D perhaps matches TRBD2 (6 bases). CDR3 size: 16 residues. Trimming removed 4 bases from V and 0 bases from J, with 15 bases in between. Germline V gives CDR1 SGHDT, CDR2 YYEEEE. The CDR3 DNA reads TGTGCCAGCAGCATAGGACCGGGGACTAGCACAGATACGCAGTATTTT. Translating it yields CASSIGPGTSTDTQYF. The variable domain in full, completed from reference TRBV5-6 and TRBJ2-3, reads DAGVTQSPTHLIKTRGQQVTLRCSPKSGHDTVSWYQQALGQGPQFIFQYYEEEERQRGNFPDRFSGHQFPNYSSELNVNALLLGDSALYLCASSIGPGTSTDTQYFGPGTRLTVL.

This clonotype was found many times. V usage is TRBV20-1 and J usage is TRBJ1-6; possibly TRBD1 for D (5 bases). The CDR3 runs to 14 residues. The V gene lost 6 bases and the J gene lost 10 bases, with 19 bases spanning the gap. Germline CDR1 is DFQATT and CDR2 is SNEGSKA (reference sequence). The CDR3 DNA sequence: TGCAGTGCGCCGCCAGGGTCTTCGCCCTCACCCCTCCACTTT. Its translation: CSAPPGSSPSPLHF.

This clonotype was recorded at least ten times. V and J are TRBV5-1 and TRBJ2-7; D remains unclear. This CDR3 comprises 13 residues. The V end was cut by 4 bases, the J end by 4 bases, with 12 bases between. In germline, CDR1 is SGHRS, CDR2 YFSETQ. CDR3 protein: CASSLGPIYEQYV. The CDR3 bases are TGCGCCAGCAGCCTCGGACCAATATACGAGCAGTACGTC.

The rearrangement uses TRBV28 and TRBJ1-1; a weak D match, TRBD1 (5 bases). Germline CDR1 is MDHEN and CDR2 is SYDVKM. Trimming stripped 6 bases from V and 5 bases from J, with 7 bases between. CDR3 length equals 11 residues. DNA of the CDR3: TGTGCCAGCAGGACAGATACTGAAGCTTTCTTT. As protein: CASRTDTEAFF.